This T cell receptor beta chain was documented in a study of radiotherapy plus CTLA-4 blockade in lung cancer. CDR3 length equals 16 residues. Trimming pared 1 base from V and 1 base from J, leaving 15 bases between. CDR1 SGHRS and CDR2 YFSETQ come from the germline V gene. TCRdb's table, derived via immunoSEQ multiplex PCR, lists solely in-frame clones and lacks some. The data hold 86,000 or so clones, with 78% observed a single time. CTLA-4 blockade with ipilimumab, together with focal radiation, was given to patients with chemo-refractory metastatic non-small-cell lung cancer. The TCR was taken from a human donor with non-small cell lung cancer who had a partial response to radiotherapy plus ipilimumab. Some clones in this sample may be carry-over from other donors' samples. Sample: peripheral blood, taken from a patient treated with radiotherapy plus ipilimumab. The chain combines TRBV5-1 with TRBJ2-7; perhaps TRBD2 as D (5 bases). CDR3 DNA: TGCGCCAGCAGCTTGTATCCCGCTAGCAGTTCCTACGAGCAGTACTTC. It specifies CASSLYPASSSYEQYF.